This record looks at one TCR beta chain sequence and its context. V was trimmed by 5 bases and J by 6 bases, leaving 17 bases between them. The CDR3 runs 14 residues. Germline V gene sequence: CDR1 MNHEY, CDR2 SVGEGT. TCRdb ran MiXCR on the RT-PCR reads and lists one entry per CDR3 protein. The sample includes about 12,000 distinct CDR3 sequences, roughly 24% seen only once; the top ten take 40% to 65%. This entry is derived from a study of patients and donors after allogeneic stem cell transplantation. This clonotype was sampled from a human donor who was either an allogeneic HSCT recipient or a stem cell or donor lymphocyte infusion donor (not recorded which). It is not recorded whose cells these are; they may come from a transplant donor. The sequenced sample was blood, either unsorted or a sorted T cell fraction (not recorded which). The chain carries TRBV6-2 or TRBV6-3 and TRBJ2-7, with D unclear. CDR3 nucleotide sequence: TGTGCCAGCAGTGCACCGTCTCTCTACGGCGAGCAGTACTTC. It specifies CASSAPSLYGEQYF.